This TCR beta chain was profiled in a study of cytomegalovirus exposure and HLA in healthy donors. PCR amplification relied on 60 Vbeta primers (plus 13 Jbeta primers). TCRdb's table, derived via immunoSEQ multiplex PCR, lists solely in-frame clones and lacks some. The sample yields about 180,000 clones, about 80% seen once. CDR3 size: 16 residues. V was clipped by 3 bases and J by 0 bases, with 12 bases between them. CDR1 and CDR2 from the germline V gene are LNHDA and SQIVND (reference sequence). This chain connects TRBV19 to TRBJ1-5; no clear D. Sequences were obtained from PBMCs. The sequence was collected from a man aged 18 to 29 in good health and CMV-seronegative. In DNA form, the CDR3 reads TGTGCCAGTAGTATGCGGGTACTTATTAGCAATCAGCCCCAGCATTTT. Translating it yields CASSMRVLISNQPQHF.